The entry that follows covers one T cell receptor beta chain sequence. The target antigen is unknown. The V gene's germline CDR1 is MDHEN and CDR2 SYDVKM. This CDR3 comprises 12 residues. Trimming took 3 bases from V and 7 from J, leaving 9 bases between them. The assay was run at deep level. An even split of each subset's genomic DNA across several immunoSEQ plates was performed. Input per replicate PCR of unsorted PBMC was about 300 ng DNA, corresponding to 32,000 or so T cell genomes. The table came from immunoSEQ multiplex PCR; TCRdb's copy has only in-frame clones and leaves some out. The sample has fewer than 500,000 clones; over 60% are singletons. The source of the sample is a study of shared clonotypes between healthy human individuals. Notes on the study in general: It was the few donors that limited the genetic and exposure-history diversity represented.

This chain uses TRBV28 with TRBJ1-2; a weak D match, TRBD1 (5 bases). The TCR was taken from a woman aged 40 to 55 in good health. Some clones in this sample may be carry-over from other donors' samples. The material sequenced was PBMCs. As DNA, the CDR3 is TGTGCCAGCAGTTTTCGGGGGGGTGGCTACACCTTC. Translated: CASSFRGGGYTF.